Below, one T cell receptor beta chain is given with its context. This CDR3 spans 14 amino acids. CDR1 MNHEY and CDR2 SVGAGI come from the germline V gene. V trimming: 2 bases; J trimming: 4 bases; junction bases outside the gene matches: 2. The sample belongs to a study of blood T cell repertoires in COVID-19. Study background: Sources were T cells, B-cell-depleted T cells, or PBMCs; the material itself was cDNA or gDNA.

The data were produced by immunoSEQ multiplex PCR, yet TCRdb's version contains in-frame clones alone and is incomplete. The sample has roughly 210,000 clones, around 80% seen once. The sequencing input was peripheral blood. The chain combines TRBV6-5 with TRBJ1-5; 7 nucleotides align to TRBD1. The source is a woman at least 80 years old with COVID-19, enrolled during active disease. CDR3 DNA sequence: TGTGCCAGCAGTTACGGCAGGGGGAATCAGCCCCAGCATTTT. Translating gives CASSYGRGNQPQHF.